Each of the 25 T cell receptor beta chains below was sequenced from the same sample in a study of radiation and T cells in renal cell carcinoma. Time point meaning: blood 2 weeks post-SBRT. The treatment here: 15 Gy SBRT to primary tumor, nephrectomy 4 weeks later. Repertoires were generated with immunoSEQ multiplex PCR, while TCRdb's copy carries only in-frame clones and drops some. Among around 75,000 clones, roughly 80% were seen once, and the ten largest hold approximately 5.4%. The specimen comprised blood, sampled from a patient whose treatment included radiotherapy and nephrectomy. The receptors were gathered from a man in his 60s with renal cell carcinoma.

CDR3 region: CASSLRSGTEAFF. DNA of the CDR3: TGCGCCAGCAGCTTGCGGTCGGGGACTGAAGCTTTCTTT. The chain employs TRBV5-1 and TRBJ1-1, with D uncertain. The germline CDR1 and CDR2 sequences are SGHRS and YFSETQ. CDR3 length: 13 amino acids. V was pared by 1 base and J by 5 bases, with 9 bases between.

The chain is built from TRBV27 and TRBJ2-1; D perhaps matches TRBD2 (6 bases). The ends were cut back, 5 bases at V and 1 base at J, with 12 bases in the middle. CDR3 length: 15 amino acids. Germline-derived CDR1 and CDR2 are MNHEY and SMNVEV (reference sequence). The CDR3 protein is CASSHQRASYNEQFF. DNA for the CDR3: TGTGCCAGCAGTCACCAGCGGGCATCCTACAATGAGCAGTTCTTC.

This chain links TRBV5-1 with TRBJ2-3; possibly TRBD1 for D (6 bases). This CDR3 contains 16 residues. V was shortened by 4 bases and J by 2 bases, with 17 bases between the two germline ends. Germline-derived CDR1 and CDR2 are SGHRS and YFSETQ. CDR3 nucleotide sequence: TGCGCCAGCAGCGCCGACAGGACGAGGCCCACAGATACGCAGTATTTT. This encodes CASSADRTRPTDTQYF.

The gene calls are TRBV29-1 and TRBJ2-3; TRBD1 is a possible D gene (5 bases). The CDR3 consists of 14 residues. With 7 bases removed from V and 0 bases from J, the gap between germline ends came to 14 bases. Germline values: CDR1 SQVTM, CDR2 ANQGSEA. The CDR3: CSAVEGDSTDTQYF. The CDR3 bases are TGCAGCGCTGTTGAAGGGGATAGCACAGATACGCAGTATTTT.

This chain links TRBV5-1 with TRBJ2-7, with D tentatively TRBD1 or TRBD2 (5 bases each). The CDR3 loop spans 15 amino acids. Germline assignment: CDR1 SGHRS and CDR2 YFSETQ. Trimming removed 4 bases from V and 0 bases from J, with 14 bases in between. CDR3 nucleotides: TGCGCCAGCAGCGTCCGGGACGTATTCTCCTACGAGCAGTACTTC. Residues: CASSVRDVFSYEQYF.

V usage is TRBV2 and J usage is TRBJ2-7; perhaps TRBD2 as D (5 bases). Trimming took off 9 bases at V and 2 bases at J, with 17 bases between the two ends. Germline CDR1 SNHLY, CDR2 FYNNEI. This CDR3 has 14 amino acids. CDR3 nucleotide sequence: TGTGCCAGGGGAGTCCCTGGCGGAACCTACGAGCAGTACTTC. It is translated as CARGVPGGTYEQYF.

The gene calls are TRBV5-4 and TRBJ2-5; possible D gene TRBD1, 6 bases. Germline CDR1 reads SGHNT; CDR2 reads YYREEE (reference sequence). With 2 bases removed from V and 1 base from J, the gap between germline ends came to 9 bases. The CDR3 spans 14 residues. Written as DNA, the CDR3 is TGTGCCAGCAGCTTTAAGGGGGTCCAAGAGACCCAGTACTTC. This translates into CASSFKGVQETQYF. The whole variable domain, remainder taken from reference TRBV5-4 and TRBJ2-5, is ETGVTQSPTHLIKTRGQQVTLRCSSQSGHNTVSWYQQALGQGPQFIFQYYREEENGRGNFPPRFSGLQFPNYSSELNVNALELDDSALYLCASSFKGVQETQYFGPGTRLLVL.

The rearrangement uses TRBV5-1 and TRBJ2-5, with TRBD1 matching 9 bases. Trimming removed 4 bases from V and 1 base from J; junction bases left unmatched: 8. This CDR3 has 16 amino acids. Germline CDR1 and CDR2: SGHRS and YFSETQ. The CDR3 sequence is CASSLTGQGIQETQYF. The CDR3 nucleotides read TGCGCCAGCAGCCTAACGGGACAGGGTATCCAAGAGACCCAGTACTTC.

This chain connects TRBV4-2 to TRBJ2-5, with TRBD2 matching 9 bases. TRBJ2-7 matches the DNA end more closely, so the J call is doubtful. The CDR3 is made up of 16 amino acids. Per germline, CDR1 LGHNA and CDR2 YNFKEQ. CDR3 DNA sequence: TGTGCCAGCAGCCAAGACGGAGCGGGAGGTTCTTACGAGCAGTACTTC. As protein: CASSQDGAGGSYEQYF.

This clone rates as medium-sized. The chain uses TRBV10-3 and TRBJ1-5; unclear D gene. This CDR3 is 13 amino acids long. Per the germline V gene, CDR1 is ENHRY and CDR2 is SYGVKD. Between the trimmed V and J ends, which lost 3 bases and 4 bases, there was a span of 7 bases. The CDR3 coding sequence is TGTGCCATCAGTGACCAGGATAATCAGCCCCAGCATTTT. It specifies CAISDQDNQPQHF.

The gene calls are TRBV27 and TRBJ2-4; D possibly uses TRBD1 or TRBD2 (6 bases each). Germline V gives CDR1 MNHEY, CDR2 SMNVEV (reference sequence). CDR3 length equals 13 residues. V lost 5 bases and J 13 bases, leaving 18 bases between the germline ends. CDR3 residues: CASSPQWGAPQYF. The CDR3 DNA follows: TGTGCCAGCAGTCCCCAGTGGGGGGCGCCCCAGTACTTC.

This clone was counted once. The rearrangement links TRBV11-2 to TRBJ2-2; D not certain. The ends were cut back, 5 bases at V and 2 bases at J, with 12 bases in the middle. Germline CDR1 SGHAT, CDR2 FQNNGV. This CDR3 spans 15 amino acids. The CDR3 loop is CASSPLRANTGELFF. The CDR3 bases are TGTGCCAGCAGCCCCCTAAGAGCCAACACCGGGGAGCTGTTTTTT.

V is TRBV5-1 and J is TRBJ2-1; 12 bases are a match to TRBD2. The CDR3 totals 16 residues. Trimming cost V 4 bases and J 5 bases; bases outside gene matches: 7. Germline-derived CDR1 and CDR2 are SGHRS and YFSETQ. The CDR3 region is CASSEGTSGSHNEQFF. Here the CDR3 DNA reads TGCGCCAGCAGCGAGGGGACTAGCGGGTCCCACAATGAGCAGTTCTTC.

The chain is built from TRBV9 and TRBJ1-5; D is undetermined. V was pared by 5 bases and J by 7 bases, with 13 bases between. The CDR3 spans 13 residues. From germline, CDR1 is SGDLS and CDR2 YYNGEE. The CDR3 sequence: CASSESGRQPQHF. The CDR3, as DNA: TGTGCCAGCAGTGAGAGTGGGCGGCAGCCCCAGCATTTT.

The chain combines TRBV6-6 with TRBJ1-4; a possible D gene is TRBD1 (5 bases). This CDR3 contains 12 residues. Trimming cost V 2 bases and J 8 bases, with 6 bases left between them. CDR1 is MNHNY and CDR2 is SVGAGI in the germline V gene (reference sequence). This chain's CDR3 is CASSYRDEKLFF. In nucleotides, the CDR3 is TGTGCCAGCAGTTACAGGGACGAAAAACTGTTTTTT.

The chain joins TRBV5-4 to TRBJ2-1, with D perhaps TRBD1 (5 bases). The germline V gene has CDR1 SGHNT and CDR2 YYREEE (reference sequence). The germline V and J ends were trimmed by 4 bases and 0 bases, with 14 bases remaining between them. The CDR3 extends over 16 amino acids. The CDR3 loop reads CASSPMDTSSYNEQFF. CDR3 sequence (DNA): TGTGCCAGCAGCCCCATGGACACGAGCTCCTACAATGAGCAGTTCTTC.

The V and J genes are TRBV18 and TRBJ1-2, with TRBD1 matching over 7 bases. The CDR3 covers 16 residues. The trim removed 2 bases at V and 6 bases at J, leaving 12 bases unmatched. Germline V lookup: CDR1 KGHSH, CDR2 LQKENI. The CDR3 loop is CASSPSLTGRLDGYTF. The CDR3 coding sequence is TGTGCCAGCTCACCAAGTTTGACAGGGCGATTGGATGGCTACACCTTC.

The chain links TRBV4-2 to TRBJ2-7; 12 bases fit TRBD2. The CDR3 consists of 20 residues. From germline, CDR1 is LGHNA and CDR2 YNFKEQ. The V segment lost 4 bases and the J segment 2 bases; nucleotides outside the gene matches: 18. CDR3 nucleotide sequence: TGTGCCAGCAGCCTCGGACAGACTAGCGGGAGTCTTTCGTCTACCTACGAGCAGTACTTC. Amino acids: CASSLGQTSGSLSSTYEQYF.

The CDR3 nucleotides read TGTGCCAGCTCCCAGGACAGGCAAGAGACCCAGTACTTC. Amino acids: CASSQDRQETQYF. The chain carries TRBV18 and TRBJ2-5; 7 bases are a match to TRBD1. V lost 6 bases and J lost 2; bases outside the gene matches: 3. This CDR3 has 13 residues. Per the germline V gene, CDR1 is KGHSH and CDR2 is LQKENI.

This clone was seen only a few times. CDR3 DNA: TGTGCCAGCAGCGTAGGACTAGCGGGAGCCCCGGGACACAATGAGCAGTTCTTC. This gives the protein CASSVGLAGAPGHNEQFF. The gene calls are TRBV9 and TRBJ2-1; 12 nucleotides align to TRBD2. This CDR3 has 18 amino acids. The germline V gene encodes CDR1 SGDLS and CDR2 YYNGEE. With 0 bases clipped from V and 5 bases from J, the junction kept 9 bases outside the gene matches.

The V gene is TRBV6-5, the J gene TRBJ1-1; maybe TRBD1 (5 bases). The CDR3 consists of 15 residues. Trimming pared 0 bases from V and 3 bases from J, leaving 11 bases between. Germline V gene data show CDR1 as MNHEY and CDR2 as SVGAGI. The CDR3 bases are TGTGCCAGCAGTTACTCGAACGGGGGGGACACTGAAGCTTTCTTT. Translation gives CASSYSNGGDTEAFF.

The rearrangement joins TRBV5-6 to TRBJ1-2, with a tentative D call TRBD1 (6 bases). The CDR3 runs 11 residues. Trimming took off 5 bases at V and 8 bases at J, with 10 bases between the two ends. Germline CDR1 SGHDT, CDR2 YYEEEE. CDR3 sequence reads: CASRGGPGYTF. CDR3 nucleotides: TGTGCCAGCAGGGGGGGGCCCGGCTACACCTTC.

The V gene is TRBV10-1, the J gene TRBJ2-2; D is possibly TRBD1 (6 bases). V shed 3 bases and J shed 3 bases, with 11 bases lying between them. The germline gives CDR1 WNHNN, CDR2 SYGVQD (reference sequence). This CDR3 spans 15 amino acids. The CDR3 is CASSELKGDTGELFF. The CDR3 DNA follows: TGCGCCAGCAGTGAACTAAAGGGGGACACCGGGGAGCTGTTTTTT.

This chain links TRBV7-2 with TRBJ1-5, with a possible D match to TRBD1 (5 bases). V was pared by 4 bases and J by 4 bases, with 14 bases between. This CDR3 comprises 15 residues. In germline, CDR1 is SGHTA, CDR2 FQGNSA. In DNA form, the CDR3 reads TGTGCCAGCAGCTGGGACGGAGATTTGAATCAGCCCCAGCATTTT. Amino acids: CASSWDGDLNQPQHF.

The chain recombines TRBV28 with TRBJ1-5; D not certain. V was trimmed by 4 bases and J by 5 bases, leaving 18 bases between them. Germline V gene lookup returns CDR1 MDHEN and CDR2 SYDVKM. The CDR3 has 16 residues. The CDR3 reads CASSSWEPAVHQPQHF. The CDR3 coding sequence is TGTGCCAGCAGTTCATGGGAGCCAGCCGTCCATCAGCCCCAGCATTTT.